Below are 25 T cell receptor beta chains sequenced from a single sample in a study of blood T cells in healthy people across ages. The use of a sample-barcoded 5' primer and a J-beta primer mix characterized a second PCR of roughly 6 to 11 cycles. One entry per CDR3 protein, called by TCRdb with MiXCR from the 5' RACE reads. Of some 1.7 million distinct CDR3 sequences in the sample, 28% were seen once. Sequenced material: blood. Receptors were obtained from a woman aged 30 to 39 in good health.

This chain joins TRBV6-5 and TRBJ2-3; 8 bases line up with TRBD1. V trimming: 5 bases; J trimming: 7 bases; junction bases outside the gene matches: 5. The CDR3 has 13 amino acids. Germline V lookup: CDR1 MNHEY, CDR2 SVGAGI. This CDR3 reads CASSEGQAHTQYF. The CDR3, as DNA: TGTGCCAGCAGTGAGGGACAGGCCCATACGCAGTATTTT.

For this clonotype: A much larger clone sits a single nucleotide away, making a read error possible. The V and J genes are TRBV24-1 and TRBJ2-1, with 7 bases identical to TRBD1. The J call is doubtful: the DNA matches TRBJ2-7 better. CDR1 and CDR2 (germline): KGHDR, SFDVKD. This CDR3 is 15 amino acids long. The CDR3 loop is CATSLTGSSYNEQYF. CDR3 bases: TGTGCCACCAGCTTGACAGGGAGCTCCTACAATGAGCAGTACTTC.

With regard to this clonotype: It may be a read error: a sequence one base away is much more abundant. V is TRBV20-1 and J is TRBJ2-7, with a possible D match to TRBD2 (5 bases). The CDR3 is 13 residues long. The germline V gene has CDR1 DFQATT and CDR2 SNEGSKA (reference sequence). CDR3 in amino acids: CSTREGFSYEQYF. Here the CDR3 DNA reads TGCAGTACTAGAGAGGGATTTAGCTACGAGCAGTACTTC.

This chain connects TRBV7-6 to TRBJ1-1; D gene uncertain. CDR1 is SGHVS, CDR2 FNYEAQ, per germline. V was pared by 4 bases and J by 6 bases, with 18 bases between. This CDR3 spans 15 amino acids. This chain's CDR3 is CASSSQVGASSEAFF. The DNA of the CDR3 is TGTGCCAGCAGCTCGCAGGTCGGTGCCTCCTCTGAAGCTTTCTTT.

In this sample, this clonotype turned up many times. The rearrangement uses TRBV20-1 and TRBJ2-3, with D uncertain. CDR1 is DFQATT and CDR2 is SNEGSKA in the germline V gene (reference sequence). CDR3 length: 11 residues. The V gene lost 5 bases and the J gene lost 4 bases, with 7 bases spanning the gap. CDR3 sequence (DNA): TGCAGTGCTTCACGGGCAGATACGCAGTATTTT. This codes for CSASRADTQYF.

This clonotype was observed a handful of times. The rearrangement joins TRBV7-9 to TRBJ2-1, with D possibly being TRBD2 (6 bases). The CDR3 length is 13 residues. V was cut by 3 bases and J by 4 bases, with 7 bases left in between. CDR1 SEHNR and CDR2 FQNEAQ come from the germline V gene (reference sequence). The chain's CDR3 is CASSLDYYNEQFF. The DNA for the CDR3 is TGTGCCAGCAGCTTGGACTATTACAATGAGCAGTTCTTC.

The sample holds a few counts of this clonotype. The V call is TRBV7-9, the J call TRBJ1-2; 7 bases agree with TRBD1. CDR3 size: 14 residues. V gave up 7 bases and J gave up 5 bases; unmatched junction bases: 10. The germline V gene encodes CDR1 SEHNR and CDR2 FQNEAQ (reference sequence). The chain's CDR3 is CASTRQGPWYGYTF. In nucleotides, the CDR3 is TGTGCCAGCACCCGACAGGGTCCCTGGTATGGCTACACCTTC.

CDR3 nucleotides: TGTGCCAGCAGCCGCGAATCCGGGGTGGCCTACAATGAGCAGTTCTTC. Its translation: CASSRESGVAYNEQFF. The chain has TRBV7-2 and TRBJ2-1; D perhaps matches TRBD2 (5 bases). In germline, CDR1 is SGHTA, CDR2 FQGNSA. CDR3 size: 16 residues. V dropped 5 bases and J dropped 2 bases, with 16 bases sitting between them.

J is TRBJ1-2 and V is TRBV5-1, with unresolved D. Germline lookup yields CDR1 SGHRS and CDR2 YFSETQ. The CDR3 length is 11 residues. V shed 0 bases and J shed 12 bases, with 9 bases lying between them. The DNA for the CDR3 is TGCGCCAGCAGCTTGGGCGGGTACCACACCTTC. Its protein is CASSLGGYHTF.

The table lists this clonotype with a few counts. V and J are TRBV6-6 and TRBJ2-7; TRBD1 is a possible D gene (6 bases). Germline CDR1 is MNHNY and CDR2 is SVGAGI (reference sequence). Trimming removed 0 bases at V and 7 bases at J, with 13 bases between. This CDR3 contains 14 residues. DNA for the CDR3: TGTGCCAGCAGTTACTCCTCAGGGGTTGGGGAGCAGTACTTC. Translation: CASSYSSGVGEQYF.

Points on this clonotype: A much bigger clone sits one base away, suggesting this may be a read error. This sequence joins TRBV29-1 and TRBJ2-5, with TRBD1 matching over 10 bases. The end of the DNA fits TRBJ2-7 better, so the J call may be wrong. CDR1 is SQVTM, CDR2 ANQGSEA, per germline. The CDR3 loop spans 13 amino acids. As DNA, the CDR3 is TGCAGCGTTCGACAGGGGGCACCCTACGAGCAGTACTTC. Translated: CSVRQGAPYEQYF.

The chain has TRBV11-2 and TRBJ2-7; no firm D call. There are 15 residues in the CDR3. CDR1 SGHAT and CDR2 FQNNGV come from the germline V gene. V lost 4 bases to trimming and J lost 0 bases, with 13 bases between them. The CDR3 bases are TGTGCCAGCAGCTCTGGCCCGGATACCTCCTACGAGCAGTACTTC. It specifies CASSSGPDTSYEQYF.

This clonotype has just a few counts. This CDR3 is CASSPAGAAYEQYF. CDR3 in DNA: TGCGCCAGCAGCCCCGCGGGGGCAGCCTACGAGCAGTACTTC. J is TRBJ2-7 and V is TRBV4-1; perhaps TRBD2 as D (7 bases). The V gene's germline CDR1 is MGHRA and CDR2 YSYEKL. Trimming left V 4 bases short and J 2 bases short, with 12 bases between. The CDR3 runs to 14 residues.

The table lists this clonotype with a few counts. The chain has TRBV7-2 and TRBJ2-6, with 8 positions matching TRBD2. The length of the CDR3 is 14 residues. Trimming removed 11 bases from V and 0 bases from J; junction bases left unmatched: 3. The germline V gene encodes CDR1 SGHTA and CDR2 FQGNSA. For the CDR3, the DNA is TGTGCCGGAGCGGGGGACTCTGGGGCCAACGTCCTGACTTTC. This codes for CAGAGDSGANVLTF.

The CDR3: CASSDEPESLRQYF. The DNA of the CDR3 is TGTGCCAGCAGTGACGAGCCAGAATCGCTAAGACAGTACTTC. The rearrangement uses TRBV2 and TRBJ2-7; D uncertain. The V gene's germline CDR1 is SNHLY and CDR2 FYNNEI. This CDR3 spans 14 amino acids. The V and J ends lost 3 bases and 10 bases respectively, with 19 bases between them. Using reference TRBV2 and TRBJ2-7 for the parts outside the CDR3, the full variable domain is EPEVTQTPSHQVTQMGQEVILRCVPISNHLYFYWYRQILGQKVEFLVSFYNNEISEKSEIFDDQFSVERPDGSNFTLKIRSTKLEDSAMYFCASSDEPESLRQYFGPGTRLTVT.

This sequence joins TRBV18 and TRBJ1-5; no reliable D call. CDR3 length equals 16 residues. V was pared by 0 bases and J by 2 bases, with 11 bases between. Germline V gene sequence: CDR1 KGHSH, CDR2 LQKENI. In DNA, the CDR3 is TGTGCCAGCTCACCACCGGGAAGGGAGGGCAATCAGCCCCAGCATTTT. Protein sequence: CASSPPGREGNQPQHF.

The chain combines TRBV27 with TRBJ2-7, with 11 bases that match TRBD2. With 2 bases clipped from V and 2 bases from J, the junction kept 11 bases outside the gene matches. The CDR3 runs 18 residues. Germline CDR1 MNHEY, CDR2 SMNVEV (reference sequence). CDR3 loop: CASSLRRLAGGPPYEQYF. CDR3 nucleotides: TGTGCCAGCAGTTTAAGGAGGCTAGCGGGAGGACCGCCCTACGAGCAGTACTTC.

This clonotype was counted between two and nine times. This CDR3 reads CASRGGLPGQQETQYF. The CDR3, as DNA: TGTGCCAGCAGAGGAGGGTTGCCGGGACAGCAAGAGACCCAGTACTTC. The chain uses TRBV2 and TRBJ2-5; a possible D gene is TRBD1 (7 bases). Germline assignment: CDR1 SNHLY and CDR2 FYNNEI. There are 16 residues in the CDR3. The germline V and J ends were trimmed by 6 bases and 2 bases, with 19 bases remaining between them.

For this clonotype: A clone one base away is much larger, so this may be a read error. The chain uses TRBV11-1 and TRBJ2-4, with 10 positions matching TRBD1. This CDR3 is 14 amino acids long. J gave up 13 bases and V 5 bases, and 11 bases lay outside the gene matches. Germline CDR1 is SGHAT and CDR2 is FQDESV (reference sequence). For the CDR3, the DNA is TGTGCCAGCAGCCCGGACAGGGGGTGGAATGAGCAGTACTTC. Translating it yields CASSPDRGWNEQYF.

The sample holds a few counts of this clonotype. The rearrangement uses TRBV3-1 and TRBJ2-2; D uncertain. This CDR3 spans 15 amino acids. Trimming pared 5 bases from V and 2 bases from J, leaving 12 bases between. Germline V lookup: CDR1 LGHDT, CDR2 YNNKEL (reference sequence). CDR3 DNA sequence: TGTGCCAGCAGCACAAGGGCTATCAACACCGGGGAGCTGTTTTTT. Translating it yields CASSTRAINTGELFF.

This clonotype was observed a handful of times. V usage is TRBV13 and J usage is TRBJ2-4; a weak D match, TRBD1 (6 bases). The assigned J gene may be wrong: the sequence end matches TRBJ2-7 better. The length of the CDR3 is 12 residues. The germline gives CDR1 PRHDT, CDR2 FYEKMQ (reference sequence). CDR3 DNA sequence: TGTGCCAGCAGCTTTGGACAGCTCGAGCAGTACTTC. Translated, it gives CASSFGQLEQYF.

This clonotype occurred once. CDR3 region: CASSLVGTLDTQYF. CDR3 nucleotides: TGTGCCAGCAGCTTGGTCGGGACCCTAGATACGCAGTATTTT. The chain has TRBV11-2 and TRBJ2-3, with D possibly called TRBD1 or TRBD2 (5 bases each). From germline, CDR1 is SGHAT and CDR2 FQNNGV. The CDR3 sequence is 14 residues long. V was cut by 3 bases and J by 5 bases, with 12 bases left in between. The whole variable domain, remainder taken from reference TRBV11-2 and TRBJ2-3, is EAGVAQSPRYKIIEKRQSVAFWCNPISGHATLYWYQQILGQGPKLLIQFQNNGVVDDSQLPKDRFSAERLKGVDSTLKIQPAKLEDSAVYLCASSLVGTLDTQYFGPGTRLTVL.

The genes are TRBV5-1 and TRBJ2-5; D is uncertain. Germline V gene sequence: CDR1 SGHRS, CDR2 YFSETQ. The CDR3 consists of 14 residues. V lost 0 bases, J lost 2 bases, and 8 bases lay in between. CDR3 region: CASSLVQTQETQYF. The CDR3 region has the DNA TGCGCCAGCAGCTTGGTACAGACACAAGAGACCCAGTACTTC.

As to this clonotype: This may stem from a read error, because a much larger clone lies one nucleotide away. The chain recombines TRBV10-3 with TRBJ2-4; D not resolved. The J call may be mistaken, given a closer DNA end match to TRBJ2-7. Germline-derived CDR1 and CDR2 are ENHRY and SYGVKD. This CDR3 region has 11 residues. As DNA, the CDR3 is TGTGCCATCAGTGAGCGCAACGAGCAGTACTTC. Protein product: CAISERNEQYF.

The CDR3 spells CASSIGAGVSISYNEQFF. Here the CDR3 DNA reads TGTGCCAGTAGTATAGGAGCGGGAGTTTCCATCTCCTACAATGAGCAGTTCTTC. This chain joins TRBV19 and TRBJ2-1; 8 bases map to TRBD2. Trimming removed 1 base from V and 0 bases from J; junction bases left unmatched: 8. This CDR3 is 18 amino acids long. Germline V gene sequence: CDR1 LNHDA, CDR2 SQIVND (reference sequence).